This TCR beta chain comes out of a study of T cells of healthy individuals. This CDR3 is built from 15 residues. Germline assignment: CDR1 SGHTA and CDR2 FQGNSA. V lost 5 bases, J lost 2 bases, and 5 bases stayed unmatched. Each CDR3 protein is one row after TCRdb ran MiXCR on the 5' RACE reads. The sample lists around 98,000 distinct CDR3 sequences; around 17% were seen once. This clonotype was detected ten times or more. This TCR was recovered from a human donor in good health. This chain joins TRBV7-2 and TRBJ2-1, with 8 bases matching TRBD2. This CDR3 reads CASSPRGGAYNEQFF. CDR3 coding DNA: TGTGCCAGCAGCCCCCGGGGGGGCGCCTACAATGAGCAGTTCTTC.